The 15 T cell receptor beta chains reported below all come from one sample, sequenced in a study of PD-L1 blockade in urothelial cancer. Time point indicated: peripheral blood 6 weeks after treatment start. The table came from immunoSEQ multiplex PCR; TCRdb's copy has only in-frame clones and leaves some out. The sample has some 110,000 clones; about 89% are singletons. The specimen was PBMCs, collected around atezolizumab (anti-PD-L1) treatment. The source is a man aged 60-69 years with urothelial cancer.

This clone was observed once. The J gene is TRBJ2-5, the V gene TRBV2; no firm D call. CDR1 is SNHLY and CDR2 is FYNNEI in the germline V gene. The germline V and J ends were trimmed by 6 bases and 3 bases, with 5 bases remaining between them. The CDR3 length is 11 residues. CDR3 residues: CASSQEETQYF. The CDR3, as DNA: TGTGCCAGCAGCCAGGAAGAGACCCAGTACTTC.

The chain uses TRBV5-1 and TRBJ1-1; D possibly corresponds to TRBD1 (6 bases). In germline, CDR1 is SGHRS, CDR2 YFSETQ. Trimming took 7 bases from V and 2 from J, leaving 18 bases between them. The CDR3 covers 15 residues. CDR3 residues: CASLLGGGGNTEAFF. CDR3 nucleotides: TGCGCCAGCCTTCTAGGGGGGGGTGGAAACACTGAAGCTTTCTTT.

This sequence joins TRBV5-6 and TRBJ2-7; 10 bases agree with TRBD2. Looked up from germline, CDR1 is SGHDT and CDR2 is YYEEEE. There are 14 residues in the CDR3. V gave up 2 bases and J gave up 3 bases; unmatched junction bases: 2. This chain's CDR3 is CASSLQRGGYEQYF. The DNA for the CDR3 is TGTGCCAGCAGCTTACAGCGGGGGGGCTACGAGCAGTACTTC.

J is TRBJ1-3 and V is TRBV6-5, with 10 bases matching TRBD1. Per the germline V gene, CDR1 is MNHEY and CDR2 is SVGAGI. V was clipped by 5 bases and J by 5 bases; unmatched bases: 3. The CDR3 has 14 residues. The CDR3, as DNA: TGTGCCAGCAGTACAGACAGGGGGCGAAACACCATATATTTT. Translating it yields CASSTDRGRNTIYF.

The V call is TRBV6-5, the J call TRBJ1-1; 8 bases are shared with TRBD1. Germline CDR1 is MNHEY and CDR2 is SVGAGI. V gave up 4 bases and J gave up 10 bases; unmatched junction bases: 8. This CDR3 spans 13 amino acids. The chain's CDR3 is CASSSGQGGSAFF. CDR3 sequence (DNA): TGTGCCAGCAGTTCCGGACAGGGAGGCTCAGCTTTCTTT.

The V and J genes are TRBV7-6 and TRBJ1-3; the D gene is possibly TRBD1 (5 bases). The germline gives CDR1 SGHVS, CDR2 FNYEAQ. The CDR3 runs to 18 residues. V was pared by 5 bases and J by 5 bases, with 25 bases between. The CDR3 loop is CASSPHRRGEAHRNTIYF. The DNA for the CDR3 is TGTGCCAGCAGCCCCCATCGAAGGGGCGAAGCCCATCGAAACACCATATATTTT.

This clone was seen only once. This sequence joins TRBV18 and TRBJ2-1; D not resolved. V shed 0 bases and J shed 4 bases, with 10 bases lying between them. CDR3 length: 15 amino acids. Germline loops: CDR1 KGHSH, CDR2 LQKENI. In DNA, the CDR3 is TGTGCCAGCTCACCACCGTCGGTAGCTTACAATGAGCAGTTCTTC. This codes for CASSPPSVAYNEQFF.

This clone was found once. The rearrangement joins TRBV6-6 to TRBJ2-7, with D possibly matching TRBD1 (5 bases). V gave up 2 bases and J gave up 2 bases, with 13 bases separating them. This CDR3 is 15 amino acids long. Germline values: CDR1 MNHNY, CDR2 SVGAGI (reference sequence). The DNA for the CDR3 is TGTGCCAGCAGTTACGGGGCACCGAGAACCTACGAGCAGTACTTC. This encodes CASSYGAPRTYEQYF.

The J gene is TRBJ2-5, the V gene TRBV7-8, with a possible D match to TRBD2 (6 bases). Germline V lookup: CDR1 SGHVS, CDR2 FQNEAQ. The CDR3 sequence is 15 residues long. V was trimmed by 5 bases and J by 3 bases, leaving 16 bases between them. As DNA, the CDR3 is TGTGCCAGCAGCCCCCGGGGGAGTCGGAAAGAGACCCAGTACTTC. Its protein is CASSPRGSRKETQYF.

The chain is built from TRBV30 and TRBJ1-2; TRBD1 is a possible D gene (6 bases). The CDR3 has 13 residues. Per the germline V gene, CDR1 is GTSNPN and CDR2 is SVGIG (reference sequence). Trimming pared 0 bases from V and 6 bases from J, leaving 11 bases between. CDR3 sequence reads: CAWSVQGINGYTF. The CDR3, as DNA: TGTGCCTGGAGTGTCCAGGGGATCAATGGCTACACCTTC.

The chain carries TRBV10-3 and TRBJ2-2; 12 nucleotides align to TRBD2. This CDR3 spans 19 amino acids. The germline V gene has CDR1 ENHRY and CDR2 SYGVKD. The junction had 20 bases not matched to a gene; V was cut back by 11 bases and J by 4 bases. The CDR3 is CALSRETSGRGGLTGELFF. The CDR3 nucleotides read TGTGCCTTATCAAGGGAGACTAGCGGGAGAGGAGGGCTCACCGGGGAGCTGTTTTTT.

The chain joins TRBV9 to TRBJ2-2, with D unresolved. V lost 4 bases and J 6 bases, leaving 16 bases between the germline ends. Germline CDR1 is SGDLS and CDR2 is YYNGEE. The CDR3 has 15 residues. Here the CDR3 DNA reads TGTGCCAGCAGCCTCCTCCCCATGGCGGCCGGGGAGCTGTTTTTT. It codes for CASSLLPMAAGELFF.

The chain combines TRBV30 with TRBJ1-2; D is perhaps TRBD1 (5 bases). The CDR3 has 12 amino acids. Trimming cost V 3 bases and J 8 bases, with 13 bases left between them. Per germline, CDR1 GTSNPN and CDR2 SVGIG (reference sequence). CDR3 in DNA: TGTGCCTGGAGGAAAGGGGCGCGGGGCTACACCTTC. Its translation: CAWRKGARGYTF.

DNA of the CDR3: TGTGCCAGCAGCCGAACAGGGGAAGAGACCCAGTACTTC. It is translated as CASSRTGEETQYF. The V gene is TRBV4-2, the J gene TRBJ2-5; 7 bases are shared with TRBD1. The CDR3 covers 13 residues. The germline CDR1 and CDR2 sequences are LGHNA and YNFKEQ. The V segment lost 4 bases and the J segment 3 bases; nucleotides outside the gene matches: 2.

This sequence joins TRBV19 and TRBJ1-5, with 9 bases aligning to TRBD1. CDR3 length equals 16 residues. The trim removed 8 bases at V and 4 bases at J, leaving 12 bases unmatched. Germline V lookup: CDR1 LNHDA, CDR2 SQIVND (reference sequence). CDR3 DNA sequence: TGTGCCAGTCGTTTGACCGGGACAGGGAGTAATCAGCCCCAGCATTTT. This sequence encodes CASRLTGTGSNQPQHF.